This TCR beta chain emerged from a study of T cell responses to AZD1222 COVID-19 vaccine. In the study overall: Second-dose intervals near 4 or 12 weeks were combined.

On this clone: The antigen is not known.

Overall study findings and caveats: Clonal diversity was possibly underestimated; the donors were predominantly white British and more often female.

Measured with immunoSEQ multiplex PCR; TCRdb has only the in-frame clones, and not every one. In the table there are 90,000 to 150,000 clones, 85% to 90% of which are singletons. The CDR3 has 13 amino acids. V was pared by 10 bases and J by 2 bases, with 14 bases between. Germline CDR1 reads LNHDA; CDR2 reads SQIVND (reference sequence). The V and J genes are TRBV19 and TRBJ1-1, with D hard to call. The clonotype was recovered from an adult in good health. Specimen: peripheral blood, collected on day 0 of AZD1222 vaccination. For the CDR3, the DNA is TGTGCCACTACGATCGGACCTAACACTGAAGCTTTCTTT. This encodes CATTIGPNTEAFF.